This record looks at one T cell receptor beta chain sequence and its context. The target antigen is unknown. As described, mixed lymphocyte reaction cells underwent coculture at 37°C for a duration of 6 to 7 days. Around 9.6 x 10^4 TCR templates per sample were sequenced. Sequenced by immunoSEQ multiplex PCR; TCRdb stores in-frame clones only, minus some. Of about 9,600 clones in the sample, more than 35% were seen once. The data originate from a study of siplizumab effects on memory and regulatory T cells. Overall study context: Mixed lymphocyte reactions came in pairs, receiving siplizumab at 0.95 to 1 ug/mL or receiving no drug. General observations from the study: Unstimulated subsets captured only a minor fraction of alloreactive clones.

The sequenced material came from CFSE-low (dividing) CD8+ T cells sorted from an allogeneic mixed lymphocyte reaction. The sequence was collected from a human donor in good health; the cells came from an allogeneic mixed lymphocyte reaction.

Written as DNA, the CDR3 is TGTGCCAGCAGTCCCGGGACTAGCCTTTTAGAGACCCAGTACTTC. Its protein product is CASSPGTSLLETQYF. J is TRBJ2-5 and V is TRBV27; 9 positions agree with TRBD2. CDR3 length: 15 residues. Germline V gives CDR1 MNHEY, CDR2 SMNVEV (reference sequence). V lost 5 bases and J lost 4; bases outside the gene matches: 8.